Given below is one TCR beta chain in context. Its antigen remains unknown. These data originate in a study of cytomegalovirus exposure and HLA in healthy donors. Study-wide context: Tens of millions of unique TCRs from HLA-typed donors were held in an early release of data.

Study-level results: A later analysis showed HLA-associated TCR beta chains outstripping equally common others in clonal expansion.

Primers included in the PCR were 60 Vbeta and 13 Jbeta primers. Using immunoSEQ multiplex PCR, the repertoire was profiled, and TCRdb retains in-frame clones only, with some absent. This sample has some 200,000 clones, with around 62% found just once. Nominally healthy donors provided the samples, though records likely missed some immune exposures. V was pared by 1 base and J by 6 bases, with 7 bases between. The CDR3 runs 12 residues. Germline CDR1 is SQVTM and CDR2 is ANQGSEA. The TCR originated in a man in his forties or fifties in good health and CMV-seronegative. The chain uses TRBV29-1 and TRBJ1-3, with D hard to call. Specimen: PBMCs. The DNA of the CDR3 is TGCAGCGTTGAAGTTTCCGTAAACACCATATATTTT. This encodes CSVEVSVNTIYF.